Below are 16 T cell receptor beta chains sequenced from a single sample in a study of blood T cell repertoires in COVID-19. Some clones are missing from TCRdb's copy, which holds only in-frame ones; the method was immunoSEQ multiplex PCR. Among 150,000 to 190,000 clones listed, approximately 73% were seen once. The specimen sequenced was peripheral blood. Receptor source: a woman at least 80 years old with acute or convalescent COVID-19.

In its sample, this clone was seen once. The chain has TRBV5-1 and TRBJ2-3; 11 positions match TRBD2. The V and J ends lost 3 bases and 3 bases, in that order; junction bases with no gene match: 6. The CDR3 consists of 16 residues. Germline V lookup: CDR1 SGHRS, CDR2 YFSETQ. The CDR3 nucleotides are TGCGCCAGCAGCTCTACTAGCGGGAGTGGGACAGATACGCAGTATTTT. Translation gives CASSSTSGSGTDTQYF.

The chain couples TRBV4-3 to TRBJ2-3, with a tentative D call TRBD2 (7 bases). The CDR3 covers 17 residues. Germline-derived CDR1 and CDR2 are LGHNA and YSLEER. V shed 0 bases and J shed 2 bases, with 15 bases lying between them. This CDR3 is CASSQDLGGAYTDTQYF. CDR3 nucleotide sequence: TGCGCCAGCAGCCAAGATTTGGGGGGGGCCTACACAGATACGCAGTATTTT.

The sample holds one count of this clone. The chain is built from TRBV5-1 and TRBJ1-6; 8 bases match TRBD1. From germline, CDR1 is SGHRS and CDR2 YFSETQ. V gave up 6 bases and J gave up 13 bases; unmatched junction bases: 12. The CDR3 contains 14 residues. This CDR3 reads CASKGDRNDGPLHF. The CDR3 coding sequence is TGCGCCAGCAAAGGGGACAGGAACGATGGGCCCCTCCACTTT.

This chain connects TRBV7-9 to TRBJ1-6, with 11 bases that match TRBD1. The CDR3 covers 17 residues. CDR1 is SEHNR and CDR2 is FQNEAQ in the germline V gene (reference sequence). Losses at the gene ends were 1 base for V and 5 bases for J; bases not matched to a gene: 4. The CDR3 DNA reads as TGTGCCAGCAGCTTAGGTCTGGGACAGGGGGATAATTCACCCCTCCACTTT. Amino acid sequence: CASSLGLGQGDNSPLHF.

A single count supports this clone. This chain connects TRBV7-2 to TRBJ1-1; 7 nucleotides line up with TRBD1. J was trimmed by 2 bases and V by 4 bases; bases with no gene match: 10. This CDR3 region has 16 residues. In germline, CDR1 is SGHTA, CDR2 FQGNSA. The CDR3 protein is CASSSKSGTDNTEAFF. The CDR3 DNA sequence: TGTGCCAGCAGCTCGAAATCCGGGACAGATAACACTGAAGCTTTCTTT.

The V and J genes are TRBV7-2 and TRBJ1-4; TRBD1 aligns across 8 bases. CDR3 length equals 15 residues. In germline, CDR1 is SGHTA, CDR2 FQGNSA. Unmatched junction bases numbered 3, after V lost 4 bases and J lost 2 bases. CDR3 loop: CASSSHRGTNEKLFF. The CDR3 nucleotides read TGTGCCAGCAGCTCCCACAGGGGGACTAATGAAAAACTGTTTTTT.

This chain joins TRBV11-1 and TRBJ1-2; possible D gene TRBD1, 5 bases. Germline CDR1 and CDR2: SGHAT and FQDESV (reference sequence). The CDR3 has 14 residues. Deletions cut 5 bases from V and 5 bases from J, with 15 bases between. Written as DNA, the CDR3 is TGTGCCAGCAGCGAGGGACTCGGGGCTTATGGCTACACCTTC. Amino acids: CASSEGLGAYGYTF.

The V call is TRBV11-2, the J call TRBJ2-1; the match to TRBD2 covers 9 bases. The germline CDR1 and CDR2 sequences are SGHAT and FQNNGV. The ends lost 5 bases at V and 4 bases at J; junction bases unmatched: 6. The CDR3 consists of 15 residues. CDR3 sequence reads: CASSPGLASYNEQFF. CDR3 in DNA: TGTGCCAGCAGCCCGGGACTAGCAAGTTACAATGAGCAGTTCTTC.

V and J are TRBV30 and TRBJ1-5; 9 bases are shared with TRBD1. CDR1 is GTSNPN, CDR2 SVGIG, per germline (reference sequence). The CDR3 runs to 15 residues. Trimming took 0 bases from V and 8 from J; bases not matched to a gene: 8. Here the CDR3 DNA reads TGTGCCTGGAGTGTAAGGGGCGGACAGGGGAAGCCCCAGCATTTT. Residues: CAWSVRGGQGKPQHF.

A few counts support this clone. The rearrangement uses TRBV6-1 and TRBJ1-6; 9 nucleotides line up with TRBD1. The germline gives CDR1 MNHNS, CDR2 SASEGT. Trimming removed 4 bases from V and 7 bases from J; junction bases left unmatched: 14. The CDR3 contains 18 residues. CDR3 nucleotides: TGTGCCAGCAGTGGTGGGACAGGGCGGACCTTGGGAAATTCACCCCTCCACTTT. This translates into CASSGGTGRTLGNSPLHF.

The chain uses TRBV5-1 and TRBJ2-7; no reliable D call. V lost 2 bases and J 4 bases, leaving 4 bases between the germline ends. The CDR3 has 11 residues. Germline V CDR1 and CDR2: SGHRS, YFSETQ. This CDR3 reads CASSFGYEQYF. Here the CDR3 DNA reads TGCGCCAGCAGCTTCGGGTACGAGCAGTACTTC.

A single count supports this clone. The chain uses TRBV4-1 and TRBJ2-1, with D perhaps matching TRBD2 (6 bases). The CDR3 contains 16 residues. The germline V gene has CDR1 MGHRA and CDR2 YSYEKL. Between the trimmed V and J ends, which lost 3 bases and 4 bases, there was a span of 16 bases. The CDR3 nucleotides read TGCGCCAGCAGCCATGACCCCGGGACTGGATACAATGAGCAGTTCTTC. This encodes CASSHDPGTGYNEQFF.

The table lists this clone with many counts. The V gene is TRBV19, the J gene TRBJ1-2; 7 bases fit TRBD1. The CDR3 is 11 residues long. The trim removed 9 bases at V and 7 bases at J, leaving 5 bases unmatched. Germline assignment: CDR1 LNHDA and CDR2 SQIVND (reference sequence). In nucleotides, the CDR3 is TGTGCCAGGCAGACAGGGCGTGGCTACACCTTC. It yields the protein CARQTGRGYTF.

The gene calls are TRBV5-1 and TRBJ2-1; 9 nucleotides match TRBD2. The germline V gene encodes CDR1 SGHRS and CDR2 YFSETQ. CDR3 size: 15 residues. The V gene end was trimmed by 3 bases and the J gene end by 7 bases; junction bases not matched to a gene: 8. The CDR3 DNA reads as TGCGCCAGCAGCTCTAGCGGGGTGCTTGGGAATGAGCAGTTCTTC. Protein product: CASSSSGVLGNEQFF.

The rearrangement links TRBV6-5 to TRBJ1-5, with D uncertain. The V and J ends lost 5 bases and 5 bases respectively, with 10 bases between them. Germline CDR1 and CDR2: MNHEY and SVGAGI. The CDR3 runs 13 residues. CDR3 loop: CASSTLVDQPQHF. The CDR3 DNA sequence: TGTGCCAGCAGTACTCTGGTGGATCAGCCCCAGCATTTT.

V is TRBV4-2 and J is TRBJ1-5; D may be TRBD1 (5 bases). V gave up 0 bases and J gave up 0 bases, with 21 bases separating them. This CDR3 is built from 20 residues. Germline CDR1 LGHNA, CDR2 YNFKEQ. The CDR3 protein is CASSQDRVSVGYYSNQPQHF. Here the CDR3 DNA reads TGTGCCAGCAGCCAAGACAGGGTTTCAGTTGGGTACTATAGCAATCAGCCCCAGCATTTT.